This section outlines one TCR beta chain sequence together with its context. Antigen specificity is unknown. The data derive from a study of OX40 agonist ivuxolimab in advanced cancers. About the research overall: Dose-escalation patients were diagnosed with hepatocellular carcinoma, melanoma, renal cell cancer or head and neck cancer. General study points: Both blood CD4+ and CD8+ T cells showed clonal growth by week 6 at 0.1 to 3.0 mg/kg.

The investigators sampled blood at baseline, at cycle 4 day 1, and at cycle 7 day 1. Germline lookup yields CDR1 SEHNR and CDR2 FQNEAQ (reference sequence). V lost 4 bases to trimming and J lost 7 bases, with 13 bases between them. The length of the CDR3 is 13 residues. The protocol was immunoSEQ multiplex PCR, while the TCRdb copy is restricted to in-frame clones and leaves out a portion. The sample has 25,000 to 40,000 clones, around nine tenths seen once. The sequence was obtained from an adult with an advanced solid tumor such as melanoma, head and neck, liver or kidney cancer. This chain joins TRBV7-9 and TRBJ1-1; the D gene is possibly TRBD1 (5 bases). The specimen comprised CD4+ or CD8+ T cells sorted from blood, sampled in a trial of the OX40 agonist ivuxolimab. For the CDR3, the DNA is TGTGCCAGCAGCTCGACAGCTGGACATGAAGCTTTCTTT. It codes for CASSSTAGHEAFF.